These T cell receptor beta chains were read from a single sample in a study of CD8+ T cells in alopecia areata. Repertoires were generated with immunoSEQ multiplex PCR, while TCRdb's copy carries only in-frame clones and drops some. The data hold over 150,000 clones, with roughly 60% observed a single time. The sample was CD4+ T cells sorted from blood, taken at week 24, from a patient treated with tofacitinib. The receptors come from a human donor with alopecia areata. Each CDR3 is given with its conserved first and last residue. Rows give clone size only sometimes, using once, few, many, or a class for an expanded clone.

once TRBV15 CATSRALSQGGPQHF
. TRBV6-1 CASSGRSGGLDNEQFF
few TRBV5-1 CASSPGGRAGANVLTF
. TRBV15 CATNPGQGVINQPQHF
once TRBV14 CASSQTRSEAFF
. TRBV5-1 CASRAETNTGELFF
once TRBV5-8 CASSLVVGVSNQPQHF
many TRBV23-1 CASSRPEGQEIEETQYF
few TRBV7-9 CASSFDGGKETQYF
once TRBV6-5 CASSRDRSLMSEQYF
. TRBV2 CASKGDQTDTQYF
few TRBV6-5 CASSRLAVSHEQFF
few TRBV27 CASSLWGRNTEAFF
. TRBV7-9 CASSLADTYGYTF
. TRBV29-1 CSVEYTGNTIYF
few TRBV19 CASSNDRNTEAFF
. TRBV29-1 CSVVLDRVSYEQYF
. TRBV5-1 CASSAGSKNIQYF
. TRBV7-9 CASSPGYREQETQYF
. TRBV30 CAWSEGVNTEAFF
. TRBV29-1 CSATRTGDPYEQYF
. TRBV6-5 CASSPGTAGNYGYTF
. TRBV29-1 CSVTGGGRGETQYF
. TRBV5-1 CASSPGTSGYTGELFF
. TRBV5-4 CASSPQPGDHNEQFF
. TRBV30 CAWVSGGGQETQYF
. TRBV6-5 CASSYPPGSEAFF
once TRBV30 CAWSSGTGVGYTF
few TRBV9 CASSPHAQGRSYEQYF
. TRBV30 CAWSVWTSGGPRGETQYF
. TRBV30 CAWSPGAQPQHF
. TRBV5-6 CASSRRTGRNSEQYF
few TRBV5-1 CASSLAGANQPQHF
. TRBV7-2 CASSGTYPYEQYF
. TRBV29-1 CSVEEGEQFF
few TRBV5-4 CASSGLGGYTF
. TRBV15 CATSSSWEQRELFF
few TRBV7-8 CASSIRQGINEKLFF
few TRBV14 CASSLTRDTQYF
. TRBV4-1 CASSQVTSLGNIQYF
few TRBV10-2 CASRPGLAGGLKINEQFF
. TRBV25-1 CASSESTVYGYTF
few TRBV2 CASSAQPNTDTQYF
once TRBV6-5 CASSYDLWTGPQFF
few TRBV7-2 CASSGRQGGRETQYF
. TRBV9 CASSVGGDTQYF
. TRBV7-9 CASSLARSGQGLAFF
few TRBV5-1 CASSLDSGVTNEQFF
. TRBV25-1 CASRGPGKLFF
. TRBV2 CASSKVVAQETQYF
. TRBV7-9 CASSPGVTMNTEAFF
few TRBV19 CASSINPDQAYGYTF
few TRBV10-2 CASIRAKGETQYF
few TRBV5-6 CASSLAMEYYGYTF
. TRBV27 CASRRGRANTGELFF
few TRBV29-1 CSVVGLRGGDTQYF
once TRBV6-6 CASSPGTGVSETQYF